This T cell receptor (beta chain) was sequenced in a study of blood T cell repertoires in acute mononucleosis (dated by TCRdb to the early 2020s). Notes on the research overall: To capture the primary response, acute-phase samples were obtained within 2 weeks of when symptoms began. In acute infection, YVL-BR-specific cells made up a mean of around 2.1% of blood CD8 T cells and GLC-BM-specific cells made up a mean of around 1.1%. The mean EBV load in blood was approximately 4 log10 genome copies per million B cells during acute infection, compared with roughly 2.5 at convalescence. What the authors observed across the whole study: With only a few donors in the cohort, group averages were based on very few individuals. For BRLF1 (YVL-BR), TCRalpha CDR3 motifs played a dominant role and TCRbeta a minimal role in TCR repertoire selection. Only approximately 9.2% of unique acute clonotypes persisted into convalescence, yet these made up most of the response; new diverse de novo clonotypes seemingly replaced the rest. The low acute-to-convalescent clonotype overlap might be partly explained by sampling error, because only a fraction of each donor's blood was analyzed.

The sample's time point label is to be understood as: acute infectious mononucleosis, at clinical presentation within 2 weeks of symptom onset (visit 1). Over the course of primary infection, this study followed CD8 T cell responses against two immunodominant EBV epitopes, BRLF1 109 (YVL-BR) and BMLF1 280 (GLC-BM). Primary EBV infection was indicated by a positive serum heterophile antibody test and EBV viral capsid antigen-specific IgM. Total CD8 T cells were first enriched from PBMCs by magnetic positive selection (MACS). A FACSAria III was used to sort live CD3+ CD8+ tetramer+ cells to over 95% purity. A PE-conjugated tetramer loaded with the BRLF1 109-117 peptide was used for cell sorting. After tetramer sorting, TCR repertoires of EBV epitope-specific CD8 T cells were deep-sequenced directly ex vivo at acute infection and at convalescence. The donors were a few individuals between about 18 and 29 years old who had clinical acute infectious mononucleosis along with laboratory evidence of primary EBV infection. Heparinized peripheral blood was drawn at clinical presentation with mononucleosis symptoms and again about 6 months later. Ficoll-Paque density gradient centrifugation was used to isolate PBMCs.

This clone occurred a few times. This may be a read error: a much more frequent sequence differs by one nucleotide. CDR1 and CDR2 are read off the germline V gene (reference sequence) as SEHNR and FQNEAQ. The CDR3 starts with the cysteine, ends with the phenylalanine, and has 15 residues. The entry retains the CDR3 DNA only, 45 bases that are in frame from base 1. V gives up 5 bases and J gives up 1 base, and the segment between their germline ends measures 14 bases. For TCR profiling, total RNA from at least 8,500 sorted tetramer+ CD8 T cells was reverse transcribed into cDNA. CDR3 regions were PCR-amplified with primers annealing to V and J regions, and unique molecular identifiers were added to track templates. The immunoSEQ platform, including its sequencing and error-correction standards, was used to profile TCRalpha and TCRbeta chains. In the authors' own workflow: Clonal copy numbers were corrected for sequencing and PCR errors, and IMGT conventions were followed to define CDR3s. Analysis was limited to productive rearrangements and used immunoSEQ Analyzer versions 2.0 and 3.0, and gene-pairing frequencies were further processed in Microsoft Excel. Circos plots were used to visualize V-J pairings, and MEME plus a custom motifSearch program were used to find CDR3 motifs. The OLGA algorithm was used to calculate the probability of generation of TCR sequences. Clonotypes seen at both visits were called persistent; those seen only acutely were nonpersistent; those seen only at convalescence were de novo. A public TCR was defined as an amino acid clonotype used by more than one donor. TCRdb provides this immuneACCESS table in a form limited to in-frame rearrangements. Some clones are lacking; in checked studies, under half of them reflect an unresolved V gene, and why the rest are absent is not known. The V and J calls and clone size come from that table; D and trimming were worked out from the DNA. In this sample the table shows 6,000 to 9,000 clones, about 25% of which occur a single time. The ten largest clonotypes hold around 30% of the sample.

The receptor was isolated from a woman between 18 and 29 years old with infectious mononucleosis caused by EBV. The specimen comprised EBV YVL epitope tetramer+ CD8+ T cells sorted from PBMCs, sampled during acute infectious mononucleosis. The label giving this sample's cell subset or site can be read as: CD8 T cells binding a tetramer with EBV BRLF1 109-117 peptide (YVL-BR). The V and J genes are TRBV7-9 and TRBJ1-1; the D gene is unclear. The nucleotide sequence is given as TGTGCCAGCAGCCAAGCCCTCTCCGCGAACACTGAAGCTTTCTTT. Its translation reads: CASSQALSANTEAFF.